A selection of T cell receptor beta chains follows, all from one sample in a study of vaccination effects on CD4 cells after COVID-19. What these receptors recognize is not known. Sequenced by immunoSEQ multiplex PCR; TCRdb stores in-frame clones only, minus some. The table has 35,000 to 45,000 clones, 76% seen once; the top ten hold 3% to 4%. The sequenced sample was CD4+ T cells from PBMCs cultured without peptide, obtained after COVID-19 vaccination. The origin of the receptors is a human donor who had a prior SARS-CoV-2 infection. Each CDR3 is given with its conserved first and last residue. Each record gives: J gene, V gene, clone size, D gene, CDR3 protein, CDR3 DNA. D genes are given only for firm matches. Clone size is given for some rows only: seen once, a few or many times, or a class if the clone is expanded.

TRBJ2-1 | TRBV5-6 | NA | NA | CASSFKTGADDTNNEQFF | TGTGCCAGCAGCTTTAAAACCGGGGCAGATGACACCAACAATGAGCAGTTCTTC
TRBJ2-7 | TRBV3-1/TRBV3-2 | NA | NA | CASNLNSYEQYF | TGTGCCAGCAACCTAAACTCCTACGAGCAGTACTTC
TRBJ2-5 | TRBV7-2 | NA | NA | CASSLAGVVETQYF | TGTGCCAGCAGCTTAGCGGGAGTAGTAGAGACCCAGTACTTC
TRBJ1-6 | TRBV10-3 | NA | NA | CAISETGAHSPLHF | TGTGCCATCAGTGAGACGGGGGCACATTCACCCCTCCACTTT
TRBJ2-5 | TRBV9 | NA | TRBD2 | CASSALWGGWETQYF | TGTGCCAGCAGCGCTCTCTGGGGGGGATGGGAGACCCAGTACTTC
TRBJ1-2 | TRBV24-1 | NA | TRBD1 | CATSDSGRGQGYTF | TGTGCCACCAGTGATTCAGGCAGGGGGCAAGGCTACACCTTC
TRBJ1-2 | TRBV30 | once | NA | CAWDGYGYTF | TGTGCCTGGGACGGCTATGGCTACACCTTC
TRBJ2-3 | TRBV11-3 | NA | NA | CASSLYWGRGATDTQYF | TGTGCCAGCAGCTTATATTGGGGACGCGGGGCGACAGATACGCAGTATTTT
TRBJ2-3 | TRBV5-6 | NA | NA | CASSLEAGGSTDTQYF | TGTGCCAGCAGCTTGGAGGCAGGGGGGAGCACAGATACGCAGTATTTT
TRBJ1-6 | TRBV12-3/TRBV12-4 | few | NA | CASSLLGVSPLHF | TGTGCCAGCAGCCTGTTGGGGGTCTCACCCCTCCACTTT
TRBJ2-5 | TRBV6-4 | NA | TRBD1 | CASSVLGDSKKETQYF | TGTGCCAGCAGTGTCTTAGGGGACAGCAAAAAAGAGACCCAGTACTTC
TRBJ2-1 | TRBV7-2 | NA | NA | CASSLGLYYNEQFF | TGTGCCAGCAGCCTCGGATTATATTACAATGAGCAGTTCTTC
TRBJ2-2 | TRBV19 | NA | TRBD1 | CASSIWDRENTGELFF | TGTGCCAGTAGTATCTGGGACAGAGAGAACACCGGGGAGCTGTTTTTT
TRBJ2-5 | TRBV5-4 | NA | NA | CASSLAATGIETQYF | TGTGCCAGCAGCTTGGCCGCGACAGGTATCGAGACCCAGTACTTC
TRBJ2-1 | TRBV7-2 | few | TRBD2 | CASSGRLATNEQFF | TGTGCCAGCAGCGGGAGACTAGCGACCAATGAGCAGTTCTTC
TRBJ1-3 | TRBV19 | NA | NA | CASSIYPLALSGNTIYF | TGTGCCAGTAGTATATATCCACTGGCCCTCTCTGGAAACACCATATATTTT
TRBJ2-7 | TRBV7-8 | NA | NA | CASSSIRQGRGEQYF | TGTGCCAGCAGCTCGATAAGACAGGGGAGGGGCGAGCAGTACTTC
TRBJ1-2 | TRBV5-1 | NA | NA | CASSLDPGVGGYTF | TGCGCCAGCAGCTTGGATCCAGGGGTGGGTGGCTACACCTTC
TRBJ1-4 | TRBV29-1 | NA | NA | CSVRRVLDEKLFF | TGCAGCGTTCGAAGGGTGTTAGATGAAAAACTGTTTTTT
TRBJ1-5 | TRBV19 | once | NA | CASKEVSNQPQHF | TGTGCCAGTAAAGAGGTTAGTAATCAGCCCCAGCATTTT
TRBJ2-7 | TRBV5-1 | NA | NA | CASSPQSAYEQYF | TGCGCCAGCAGTCCGCAGTCGGCCTACGAGCAGTACTTC
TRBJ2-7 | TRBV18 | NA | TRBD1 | CASSPGQGVYEQYF | TGTGCCAGCTCACCGGGACAGGGGGTTTACGAGCAGTACTTC
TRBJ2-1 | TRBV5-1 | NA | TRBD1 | CASTWDRPSYNEQFF | TGCGCCAGCACCTGGGACAGGCCCTCCTACAATGAGCAGTTCTTC
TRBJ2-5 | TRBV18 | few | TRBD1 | CASSPPVGTEGTQYF | TGTGCCAGCTCACCACCGGTAGGGACAGAGGGGACCCAGTACTTC
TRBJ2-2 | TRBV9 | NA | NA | CASSVASANTGELFF | TGTGCCAGCAGCGTGGCCAGCGCGAACACCGGGGAGCTGTTTTTT
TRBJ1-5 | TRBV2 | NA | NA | CASSDIEGNQPQHF | TGTGCCAGCAGTGATATCGAAGGCAATCAGCCCCAGCATTTT
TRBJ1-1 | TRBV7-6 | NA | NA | CASSEARQSEAFF | TGTGCCAGCAGCGAAGCTAGACAGTCTGAAGCTTTCTTT
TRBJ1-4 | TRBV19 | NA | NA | CASSMVAVNEKLFF | TGTGCCAGTAGTATGGTGGCAGTTAATGAAAAACTGTTTTTT
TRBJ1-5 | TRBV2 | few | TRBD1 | CASSPDRAIGPQHF | TGTGCCAGCAGCCCGGACAGGGCCATAGGGCCCCAGCATTTT
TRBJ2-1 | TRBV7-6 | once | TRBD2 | CASSFTVAGVVNEQFF | TGTGCCAGCAGCTTCACCGTAGCGGGAGTTGTTAATGAGCAGTTCTTC
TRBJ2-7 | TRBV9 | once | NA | CASSVGGGSGEQYF | TGTGCCAGCAGCGTAGGGGGAGGCTCGGGCGAGCAGTACTTC
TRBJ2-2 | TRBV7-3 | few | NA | CASSSYLTGELFF | TGTGCCAGCAGCTCCTATTTAACCGGGGAGCTGTTTTTT
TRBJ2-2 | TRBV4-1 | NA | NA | CASSQDPFYTGNLNTGELFF | TGCGCCAGCAGCCAAGATCCCTTTTACACAGGGAACCTTAACACCGGGGAGCTGTTTTTT
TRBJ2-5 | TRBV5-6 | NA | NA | CASTKGLLSGETQYF | TGTGCCAGCACCAAGGGACTCCTCTCCGGGGAGACCCAGTACTTC
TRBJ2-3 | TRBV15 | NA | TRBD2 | CATSRDIIAGPHAQYF | TGTGCCACCAGCAGAGATATAATAGCGGGACCCCATGCGCAGTATTTT
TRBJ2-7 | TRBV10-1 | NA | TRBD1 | CASSEWTGRQRFYEQYF | TGCGCCAGCAGTGAATGGACAGGGAGGCAGAGATTCTACGAGCAGTACTTC
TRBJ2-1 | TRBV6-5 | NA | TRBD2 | CASSYWRLAGVREQFF | TGTGCCAGCAGTTACTGGCGCCTAGCGGGAGTACGAGAGCAGTTCTTC
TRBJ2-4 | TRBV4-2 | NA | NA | CASSQDGAGVQNIQYF | TGTGCCAGCAGCCAAGATGGGGCAGGGGTCCAAAACATTCAGTACTTC
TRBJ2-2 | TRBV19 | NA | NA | CASSQLHNTGELFF | TGTGCCAGTAGCCAACTTCACAACACCGGGGAGCTGTTTTTT
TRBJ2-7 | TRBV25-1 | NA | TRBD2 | CASSETSGSVYEQYF | TGTGCCAGCAGTGAGACTAGCGGGAGTGTGTACGAGCAGTACTTC
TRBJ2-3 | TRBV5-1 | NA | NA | CASSFDTDTQYF | TGCGCCAGCAGCTTTGACACAGATACGCAGTATTTT
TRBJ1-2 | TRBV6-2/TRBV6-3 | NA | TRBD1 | CASSYKPGQGAGGYTF | TGTGCCAGCAGTTACAAACCGGGACAGGGGGCAGGCGGCTACACCTTC
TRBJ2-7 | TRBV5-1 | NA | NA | CASSSIASGPFVGYF | TGCGCCAGCAGCTCGATTGCCTCCGGACCCTTCGTCGGGTACTTC
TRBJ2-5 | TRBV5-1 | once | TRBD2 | CASSLTGLAGAQETQYF | TGCGCCAGCAGCTTGACGGGACTAGCGGGGGCCCAAGAGACCCAGTACTTC
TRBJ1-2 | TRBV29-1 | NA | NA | CSVDKGRDYGYTF | TGCAGCGTTGACAAGGGGAGGGACTATGGCTACACCTTC
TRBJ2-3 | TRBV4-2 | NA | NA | CASSQIPASEFPDTQYF | TGTGCCAGCAGCCAAATCCCGGCTAGCGAATTCCCAGATACGCAGTATTTT
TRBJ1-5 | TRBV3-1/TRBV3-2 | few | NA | CASSQDAQHNQPQHF | TGTGCCAGCAGCCAAGACGCGCAGCACAATCAGCCCCAGCATTTT
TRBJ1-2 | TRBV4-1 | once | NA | CASSQMEYGHYGYTF | TGCGCCAGCAGCCAGATGGAATACGGGCACTATGGCTACACCTTC
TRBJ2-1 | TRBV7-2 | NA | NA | CASSFSGGVRGEQFF | TGTGCCAGCAGCTTTAGTGGAGGGGTTCGCGGTGAGCAGTTCTTC
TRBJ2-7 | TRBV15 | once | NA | CATSRDLEGPSPFF | TGTGCCACCAGCAGAGATTTGGAGGGTCCTTCCCCCTTCTTC
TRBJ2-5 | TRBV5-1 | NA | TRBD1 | CASSRQGAETQYF | TGCGCCAGCAGTCGACAGGGGGCGGAGACCCAGTACTTC
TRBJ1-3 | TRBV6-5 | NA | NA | CASIGVNRPGNTIYF | TGTGCCAGCATCGGGGTAAACCGGCCTGGAAACACCATATATTTT
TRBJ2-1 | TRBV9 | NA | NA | CASSERGDNYNEQFF | TGTGCCAGCAGCGAGCGCGGGGACAACTACAATGAGCAGTTCTTC
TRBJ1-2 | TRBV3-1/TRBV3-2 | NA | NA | CASSQSYGYTF | TGTGCCAGCAGCCAGTCCTATGGCTACACCTTC